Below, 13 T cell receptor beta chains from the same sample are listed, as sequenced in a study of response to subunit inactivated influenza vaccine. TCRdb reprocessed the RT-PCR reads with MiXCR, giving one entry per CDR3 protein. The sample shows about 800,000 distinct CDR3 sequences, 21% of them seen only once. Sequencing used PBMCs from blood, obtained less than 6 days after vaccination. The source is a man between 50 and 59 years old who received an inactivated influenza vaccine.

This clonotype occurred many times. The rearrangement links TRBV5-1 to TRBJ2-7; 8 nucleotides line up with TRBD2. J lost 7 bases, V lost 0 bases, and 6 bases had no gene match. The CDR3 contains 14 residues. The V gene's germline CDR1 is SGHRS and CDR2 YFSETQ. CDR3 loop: CASSLAASGYEQYF. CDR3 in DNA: TGCGCCAGCAGCTTGGCGGCTAGCGGGTATGAGCAGTACTTC.

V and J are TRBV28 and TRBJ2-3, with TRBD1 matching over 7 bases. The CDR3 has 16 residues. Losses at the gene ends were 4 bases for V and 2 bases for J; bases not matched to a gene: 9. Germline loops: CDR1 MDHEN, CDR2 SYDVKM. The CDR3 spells CASSSGDSPTTDTQYF. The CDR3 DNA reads TGTGCCAGCAGTTCTGGGGACAGCCCCACCACAGATACGCAGTATTTT.

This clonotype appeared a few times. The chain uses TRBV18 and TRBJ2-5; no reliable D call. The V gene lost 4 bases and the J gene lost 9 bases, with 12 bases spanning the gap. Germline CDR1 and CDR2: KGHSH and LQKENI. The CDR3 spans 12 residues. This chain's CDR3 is CASSLTARAQYF. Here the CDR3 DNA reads TGTGCCAGCTCACTCACAGCCCGGGCCCAGTACTTC.

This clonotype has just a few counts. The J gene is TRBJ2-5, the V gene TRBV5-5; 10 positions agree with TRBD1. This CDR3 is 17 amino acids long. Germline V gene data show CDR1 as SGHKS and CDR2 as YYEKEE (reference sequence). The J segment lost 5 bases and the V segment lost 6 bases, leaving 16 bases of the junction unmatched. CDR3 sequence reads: CASTTGTGVSISETQYF. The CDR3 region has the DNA TGTGCCAGCACAACCGGGACAGGGGTTTCTATTTCGGAGACCCAGTACTTC.

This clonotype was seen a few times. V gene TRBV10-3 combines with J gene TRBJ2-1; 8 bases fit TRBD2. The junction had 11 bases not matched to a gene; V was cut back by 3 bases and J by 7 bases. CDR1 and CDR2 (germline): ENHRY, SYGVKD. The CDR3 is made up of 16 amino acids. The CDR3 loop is CAISDPGGGRRNEQFF. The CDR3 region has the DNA TGTGCCATCAGTGACCCAGGCGGCGGGAGGAGGAATGAGCAGTTCTTC.

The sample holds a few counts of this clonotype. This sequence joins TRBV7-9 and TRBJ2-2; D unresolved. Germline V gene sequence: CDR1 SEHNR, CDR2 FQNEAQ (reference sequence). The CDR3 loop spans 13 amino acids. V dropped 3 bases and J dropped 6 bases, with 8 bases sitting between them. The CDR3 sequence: CASSFDGPGELFF. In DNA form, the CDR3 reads TGTGCCAGCAGCTTCGATGGACCCGGGGAGCTGTTTTTT.

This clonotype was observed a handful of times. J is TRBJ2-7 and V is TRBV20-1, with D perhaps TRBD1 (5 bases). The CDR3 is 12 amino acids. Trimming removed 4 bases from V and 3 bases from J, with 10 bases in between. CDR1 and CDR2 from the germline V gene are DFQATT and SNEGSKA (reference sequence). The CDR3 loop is CSATRQLYEQYF. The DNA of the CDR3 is TGCAGTGCTACAAGACAGCTCTACGAGCAGTACTTC.

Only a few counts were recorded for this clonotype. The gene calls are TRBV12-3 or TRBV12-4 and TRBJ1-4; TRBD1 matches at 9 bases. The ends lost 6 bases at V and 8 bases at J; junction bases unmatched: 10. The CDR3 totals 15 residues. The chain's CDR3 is CASSPTGGGGEKLFF. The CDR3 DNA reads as TGTGCCAGCAGCCCCACAGGGGGCGGTGGAGAAAAACTGTTTTTT.

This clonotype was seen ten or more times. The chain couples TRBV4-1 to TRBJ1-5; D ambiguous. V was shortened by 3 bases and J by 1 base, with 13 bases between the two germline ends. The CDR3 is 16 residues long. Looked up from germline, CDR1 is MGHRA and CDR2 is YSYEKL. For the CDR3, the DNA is TGCGCCAGCAGCCAGACCCCTGGATTAAGCAATCAGCCCCAGCATTTT. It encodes CASSQTPGLSNQPQHF.

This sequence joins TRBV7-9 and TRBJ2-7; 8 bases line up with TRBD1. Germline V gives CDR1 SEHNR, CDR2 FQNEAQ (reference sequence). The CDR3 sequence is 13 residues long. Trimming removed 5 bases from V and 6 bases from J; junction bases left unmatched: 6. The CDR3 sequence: CASSPQGASEQYF. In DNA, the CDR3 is TGTGCCAGCAGCCCCCAGGGGGCATCCGAGCAGTACTTC.

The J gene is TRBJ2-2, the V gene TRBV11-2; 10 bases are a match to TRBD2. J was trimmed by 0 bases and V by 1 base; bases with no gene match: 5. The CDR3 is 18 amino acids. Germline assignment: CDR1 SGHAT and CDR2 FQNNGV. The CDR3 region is CASSLVTLAGANTGELFF. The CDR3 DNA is TGTGCCAGCAGCTTAGTCACGCTAGCGGGGGCGAACACCGGGGAGCTGTTTTTT.

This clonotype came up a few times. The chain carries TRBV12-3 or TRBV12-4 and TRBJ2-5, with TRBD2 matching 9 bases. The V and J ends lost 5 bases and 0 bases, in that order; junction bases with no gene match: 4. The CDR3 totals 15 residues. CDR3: CASSPSGTNQETQYF. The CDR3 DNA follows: TGTGCCAGCAGTCCTAGCGGGACCAACCAAGAGACCCAGTACTTC.

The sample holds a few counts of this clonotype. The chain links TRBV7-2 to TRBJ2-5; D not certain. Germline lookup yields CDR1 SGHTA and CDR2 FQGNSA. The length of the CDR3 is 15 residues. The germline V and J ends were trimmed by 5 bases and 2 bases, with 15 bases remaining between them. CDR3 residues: CASSGVVRPQETQYF. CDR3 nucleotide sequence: TGTGCCAGCAGCGGAGTTGTACGGCCACAAGAGACCCAGTACTTC.